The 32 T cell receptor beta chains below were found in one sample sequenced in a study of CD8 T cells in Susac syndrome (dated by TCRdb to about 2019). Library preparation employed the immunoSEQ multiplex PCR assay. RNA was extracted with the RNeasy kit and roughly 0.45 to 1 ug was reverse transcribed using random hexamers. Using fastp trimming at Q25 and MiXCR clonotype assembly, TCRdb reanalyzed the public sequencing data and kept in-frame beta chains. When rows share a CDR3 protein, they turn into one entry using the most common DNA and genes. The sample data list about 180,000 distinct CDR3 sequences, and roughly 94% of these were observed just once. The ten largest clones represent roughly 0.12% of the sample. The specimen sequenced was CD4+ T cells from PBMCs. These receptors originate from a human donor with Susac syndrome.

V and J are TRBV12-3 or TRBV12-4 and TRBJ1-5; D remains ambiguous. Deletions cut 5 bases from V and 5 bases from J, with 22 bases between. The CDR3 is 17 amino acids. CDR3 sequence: CASSPLRRDDSDQPQHF. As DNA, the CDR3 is TGTGCCAGCAGTCCACTGAGGCGAGACGATTCGGATCAGCCCCAGCATTTT.

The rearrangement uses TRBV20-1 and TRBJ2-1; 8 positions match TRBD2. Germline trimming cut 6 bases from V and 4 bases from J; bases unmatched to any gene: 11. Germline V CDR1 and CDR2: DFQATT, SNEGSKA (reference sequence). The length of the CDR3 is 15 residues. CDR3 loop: CSAVPPAGVYNEQFF. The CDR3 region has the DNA TGCAGTGCGGTGCCCCCAGCGGGGGTGTACAATGAGCAGTTCTTC.

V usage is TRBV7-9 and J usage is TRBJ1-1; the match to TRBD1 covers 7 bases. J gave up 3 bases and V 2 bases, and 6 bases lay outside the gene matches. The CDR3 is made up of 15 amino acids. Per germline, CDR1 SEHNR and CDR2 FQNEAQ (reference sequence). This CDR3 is CASSLRQGGDTEAFF. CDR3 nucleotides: TGTGCCAGCAGCTTAAGACAGGGTGGGGACACTGAAGCTTTCTTT.

CDR3 nucleotides: TGTGCCAGCAGCTTCAGGGGGGGCGCTGAAGCTTTCTTT. Residues: CASSFRGGAEAFF. The chain recombines TRBV27 with TRBJ1-1, with TRBD1 matching 7 bases. The CDR3 loop spans 13 amino acids. The ends lost 6 bases at V and 6 bases at J; junction bases unmatched: 7. In germline, CDR1 is MNHEY, CDR2 SMNVEV (reference sequence).

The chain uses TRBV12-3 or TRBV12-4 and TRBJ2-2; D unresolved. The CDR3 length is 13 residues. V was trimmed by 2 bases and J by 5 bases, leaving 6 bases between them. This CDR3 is CASSLSRTGELFF. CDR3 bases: TGTGCCAGCAGTTTATCCAGGACCGGGGAGCTGTTTTTT.

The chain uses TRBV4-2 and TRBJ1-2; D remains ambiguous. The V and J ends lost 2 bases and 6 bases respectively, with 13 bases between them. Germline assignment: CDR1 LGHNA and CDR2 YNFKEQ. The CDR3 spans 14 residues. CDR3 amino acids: CASSQLENGDGYTF. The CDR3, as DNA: TGTGCCAGCAGCCAACTAGAGAATGGTGATGGCTACACCTTC.

The CDR3 here is CSVLAGGETQYF. For the CDR3, the DNA is TGCAGCGTTCTAGCGGGGGGAGAGACCCAGTACTTC. The rearrangement joins TRBV29-1 to TRBJ2-5, with 11 bases lining up with TRBD2. CDR1 is SQVTM and CDR2 is ANQGSEA in the germline V gene. Trimming took 5 bases from V and 4 from J; bases not matched to a gene: 0. The CDR3 has 12 residues.

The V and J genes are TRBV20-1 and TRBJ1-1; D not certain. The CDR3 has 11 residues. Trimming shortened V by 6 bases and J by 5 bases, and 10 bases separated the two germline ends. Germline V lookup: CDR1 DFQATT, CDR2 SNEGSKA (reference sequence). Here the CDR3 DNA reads TGCAGTGCCGCGTTCTTGACTGAAGCTTTCTTT. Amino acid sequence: CSAAFLTEAFF.

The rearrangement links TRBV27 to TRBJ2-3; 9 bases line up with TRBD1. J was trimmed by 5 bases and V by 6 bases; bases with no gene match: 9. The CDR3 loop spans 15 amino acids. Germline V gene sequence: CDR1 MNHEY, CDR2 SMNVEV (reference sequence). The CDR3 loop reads CASRITGGAGDTQYF. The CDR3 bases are TGTGCCAGCAGAATCACAGGGGGCGCGGGAGATACGCAGTATTTT.

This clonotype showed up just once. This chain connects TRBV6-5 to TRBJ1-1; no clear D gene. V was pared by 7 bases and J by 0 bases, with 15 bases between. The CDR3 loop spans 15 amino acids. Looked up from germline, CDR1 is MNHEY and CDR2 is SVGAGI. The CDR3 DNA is TGTGCCAGCACTGGGCCGATGGGGATGAACACTGAAGCTTTCTTT. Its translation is CASTGPMGMNTEAFF.

The DNA for the CDR3 is TGTGCCAGCTCACGGGAGGGCCCCAATGAGCAGTTCTTC. This gives the protein CASSREGPNEQFF. The V call is TRBV18, the J call TRBJ2-1, with TRBD2 identical over 7 bases. This CDR3 contains 13 residues. Germline CDR1 and CDR2: KGHSH and LQKENI. The J segment lost 6 bases and the V segment lost 4 bases, leaving 3 bases of the junction unmatched.

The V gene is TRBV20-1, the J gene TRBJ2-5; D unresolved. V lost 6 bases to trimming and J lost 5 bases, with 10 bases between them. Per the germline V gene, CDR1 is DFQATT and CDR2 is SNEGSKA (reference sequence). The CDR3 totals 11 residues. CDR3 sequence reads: CSAVAGETQYF. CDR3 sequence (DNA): TGCAGTGCCGTAGCCGGTGAGACCCAGTACTTC.

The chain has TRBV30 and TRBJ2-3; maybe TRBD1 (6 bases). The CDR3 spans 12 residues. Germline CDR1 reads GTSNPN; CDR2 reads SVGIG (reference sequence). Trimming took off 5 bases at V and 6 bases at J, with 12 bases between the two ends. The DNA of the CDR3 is TGTGCCTGGTCACCAGGGGCTGATACGCAGTATTTT. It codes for CAWSPGADTQYF.

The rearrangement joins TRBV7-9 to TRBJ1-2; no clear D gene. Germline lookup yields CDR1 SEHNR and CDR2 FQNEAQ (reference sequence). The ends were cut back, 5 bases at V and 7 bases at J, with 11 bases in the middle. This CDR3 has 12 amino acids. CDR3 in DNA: TGTGCCAGCAGCCTGACTGGTTCTGGCTACACCTTC. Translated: CASSLTGSGYTF.

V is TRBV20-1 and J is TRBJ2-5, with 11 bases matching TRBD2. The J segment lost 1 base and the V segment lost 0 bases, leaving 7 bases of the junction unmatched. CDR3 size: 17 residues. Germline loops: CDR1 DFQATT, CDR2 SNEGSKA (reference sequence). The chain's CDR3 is CSARDPRTSGFQETQYF. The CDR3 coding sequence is TGCAGTGCTAGAGACCCTAGGACTAGCGGGTTCCAAGAGACCCAGTACTTC.

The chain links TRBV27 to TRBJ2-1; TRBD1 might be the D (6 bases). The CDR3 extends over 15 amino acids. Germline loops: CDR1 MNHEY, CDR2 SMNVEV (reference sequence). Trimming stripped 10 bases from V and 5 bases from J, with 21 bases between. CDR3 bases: TGTGCCACATGCTTGATAACCGGGACAAACAATGAGCAGTTCTTC. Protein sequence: CATCLITGTNNEQFF.

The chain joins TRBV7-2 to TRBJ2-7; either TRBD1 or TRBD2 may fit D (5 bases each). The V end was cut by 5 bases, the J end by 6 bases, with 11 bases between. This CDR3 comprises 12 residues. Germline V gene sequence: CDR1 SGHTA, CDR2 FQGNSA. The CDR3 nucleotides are TGTGCCAGCAGCAGCTGGGGGAGCGAGCAGTACTTC. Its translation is CASSSWGSEQYF.

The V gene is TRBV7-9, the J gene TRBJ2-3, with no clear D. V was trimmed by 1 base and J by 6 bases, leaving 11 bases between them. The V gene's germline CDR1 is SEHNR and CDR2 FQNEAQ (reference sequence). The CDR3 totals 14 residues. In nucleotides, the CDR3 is TGTGCCAGCAGCTTAGATGGTGGGCACGATACGCAGTATTTT. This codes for CASSLDGGHDTQYF.

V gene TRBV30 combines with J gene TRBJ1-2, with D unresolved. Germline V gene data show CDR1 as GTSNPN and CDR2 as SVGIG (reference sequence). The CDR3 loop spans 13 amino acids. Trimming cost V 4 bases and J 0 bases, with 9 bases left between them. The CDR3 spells CAWKTAANYGYTF. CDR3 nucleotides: TGTGCCTGGAAAACAGCAGCTAACTATGGCTACACCTTC.

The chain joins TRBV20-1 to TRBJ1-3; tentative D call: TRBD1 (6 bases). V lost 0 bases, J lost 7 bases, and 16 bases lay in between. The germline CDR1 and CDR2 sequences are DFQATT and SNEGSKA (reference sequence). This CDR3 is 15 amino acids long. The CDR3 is CSARDHGGASNTIYF. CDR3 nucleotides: TGCAGTGCTAGAGATCATGGGGGCGCATCCAACACCATATATTTT.

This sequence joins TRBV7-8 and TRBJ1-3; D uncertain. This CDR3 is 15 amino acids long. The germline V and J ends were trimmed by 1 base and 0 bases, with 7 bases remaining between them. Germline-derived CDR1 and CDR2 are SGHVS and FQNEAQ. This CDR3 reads CASSLEVRSGNTIYF. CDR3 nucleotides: TGTGCCAGCAGCTTAGAGGTTCGCTCTGGAAACACCATATATTTT.

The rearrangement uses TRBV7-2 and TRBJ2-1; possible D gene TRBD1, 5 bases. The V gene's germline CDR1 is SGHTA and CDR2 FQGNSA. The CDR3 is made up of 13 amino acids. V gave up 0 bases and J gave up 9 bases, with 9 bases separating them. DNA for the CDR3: TGTGCCAGCAGCTTAGCGGTTAGGGGTGAGCAGTTCTTC. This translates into CASSLAVRGEQFF.

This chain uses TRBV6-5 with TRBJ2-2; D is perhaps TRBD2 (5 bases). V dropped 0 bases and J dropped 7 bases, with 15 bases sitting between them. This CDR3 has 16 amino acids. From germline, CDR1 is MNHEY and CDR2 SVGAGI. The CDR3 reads CASSYSAGGRGGELFF. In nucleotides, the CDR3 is TGTGCCAGCAGTTACTCGGCGGGTGGGAGAGGCGGGGAGCTGTTTTTT.

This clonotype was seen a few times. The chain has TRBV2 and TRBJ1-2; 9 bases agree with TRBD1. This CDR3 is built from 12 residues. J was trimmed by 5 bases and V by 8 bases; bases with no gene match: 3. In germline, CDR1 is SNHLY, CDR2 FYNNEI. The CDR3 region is CASRDRDYGYTF. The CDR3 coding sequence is TGTGCCAGCCGGGACAGGGATTATGGCTACACCTTC.

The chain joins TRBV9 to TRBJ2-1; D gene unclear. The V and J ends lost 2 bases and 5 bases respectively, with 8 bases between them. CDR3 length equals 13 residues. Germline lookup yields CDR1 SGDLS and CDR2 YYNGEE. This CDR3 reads CASSVRADNEQFF. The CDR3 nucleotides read TGTGCCAGCAGCGTCCGGGCAGACAATGAGCAGTTCTTC.

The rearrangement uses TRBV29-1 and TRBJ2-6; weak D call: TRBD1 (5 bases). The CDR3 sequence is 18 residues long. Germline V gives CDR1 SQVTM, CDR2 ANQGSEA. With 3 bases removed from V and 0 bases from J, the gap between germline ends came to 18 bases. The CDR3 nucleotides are TGCAGCGTTGATATGGGCCTCAAGGGGATCTCTGGGGCCAACGTCCTGACTTTC. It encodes CSVDMGLKGISGANVLTF.

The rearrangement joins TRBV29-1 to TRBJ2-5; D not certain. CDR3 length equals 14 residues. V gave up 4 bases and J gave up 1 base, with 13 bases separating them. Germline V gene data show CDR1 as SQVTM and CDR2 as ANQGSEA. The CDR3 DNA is TGCAGCGTTGCAGGCCAGTTCGGCCAAGAGACCCAGTACTTC. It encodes CSVAGQFGQETQYF.

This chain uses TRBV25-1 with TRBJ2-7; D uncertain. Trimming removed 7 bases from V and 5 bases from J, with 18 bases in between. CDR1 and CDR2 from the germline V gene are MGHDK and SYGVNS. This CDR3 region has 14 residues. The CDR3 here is CASIMVEVIHEQYF. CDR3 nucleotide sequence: TGTGCCAGCATCATGGTTGAGGTTATCCACGAGCAGTACTTC.

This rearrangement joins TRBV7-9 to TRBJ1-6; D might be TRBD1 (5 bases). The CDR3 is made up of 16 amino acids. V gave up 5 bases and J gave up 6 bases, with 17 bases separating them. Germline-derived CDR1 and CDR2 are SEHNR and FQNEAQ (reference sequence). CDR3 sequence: CASSLDTRGINSPLHF. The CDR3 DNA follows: TGTGCCAGCAGCCTGGACACCAGAGGTATTAATTCACCCCTCCACTTT.

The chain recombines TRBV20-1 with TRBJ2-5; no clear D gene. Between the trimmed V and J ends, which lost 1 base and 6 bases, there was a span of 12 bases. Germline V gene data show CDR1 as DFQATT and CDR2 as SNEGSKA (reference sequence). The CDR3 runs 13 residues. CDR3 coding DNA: TGCAGTGCTAGAGGACCGGTGTGGAAGACCCAGTACTTC. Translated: CSARGPVWKTQYF.

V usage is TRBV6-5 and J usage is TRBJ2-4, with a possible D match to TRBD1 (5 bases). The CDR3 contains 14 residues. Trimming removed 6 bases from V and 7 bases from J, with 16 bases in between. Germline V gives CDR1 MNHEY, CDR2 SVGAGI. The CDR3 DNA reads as TGTGCCAGCAGAGGGGCCGATCGTCTCAACATTCAGTACTTC. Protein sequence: CASRGADRLNIQYF.

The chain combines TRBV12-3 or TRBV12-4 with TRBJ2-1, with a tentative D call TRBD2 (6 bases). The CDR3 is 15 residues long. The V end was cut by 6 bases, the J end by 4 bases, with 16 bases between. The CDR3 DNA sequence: TGTGCCAGCAGCCTACTACGGGACTCATACAATGAGCAGTTCTTC. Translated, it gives CASSLLRDSYNEQFF.